Presented here are 25 T cell receptor beta chains from one specimen sequenced in a study of cytomegalovirus exposure and HLA in healthy donors. Vbeta (60) and Jbeta (13) primers were used in the PCR. Repertoires were generated with immunoSEQ multiplex PCR, while TCRdb's copy carries only in-frame clones and drops some. The sample consists of about 140,000 clones, 79% of them appearing once. Sequencing used PBMCs. The source of these receptors is a man aged 35 to 55 in good health and CMV-seropositive.

V is TRBV19 and J is TRBJ2-1; tentatively, D is TRBD2 (6 bases). Germline V gene data show CDR1 as LNHDA and CDR2 as SQIVND (reference sequence). V was cut by 5 bases and J by 5 bases, with 19 bases left in between. The length of the CDR3 is 16 residues. In DNA, the CDR3 is TGTGCCAGTAGTTCCCCGGGACTTTATCCAGACAATGAGCAGTTCTTC. Amino acid sequence: CASSSPGLYPDNEQFF.

This chain uses TRBV9 with TRBJ2-3, with TRBD2 as a possible D gene (6 bases). The V end was cut by 3 bases, the J end by 0 bases, with 11 bases between. Germline assignment: CDR1 SGDLS and CDR2 YYNGEE. The CDR3 extends over 15 amino acids. The CDR3 DNA follows: TGTGCCAGCAGCGCCTCGGGACTCAGCACAGATACGCAGTATTTT. It codes for CASSASGLSTDTQYF.

The chain uses TRBV7-9 and TRBJ2-1; D is ambiguous. Trimming took 5 bases from V and 2 from J, leaving 13 bases between them. The germline CDR1 and CDR2 sequences are SEHNR and FQNEAQ (reference sequence). The CDR3 is made up of 15 amino acids. CDR3 nucleotides: TGTGCCAGCAGCCGCGGATCGACGACCTACAATGAGCAGTTCTTC. The encoded protein is CASSRGSTTYNEQFF.

Worth noting for this clone: One end of the junction fails to match germline, which may point to a read error. This chain joins TRBV7-9 and TRBJ2-7, with no clear D. This CDR3 is built from 12 residues. Per the germline V gene, CDR1 is SEHNR and CDR2 is FQNEAQ (reference sequence). CDR3 in DNA: TGTTCCAGCAGCTTAGTGGCCAACGAGCAGTACTTC. It is translated as CSSSLVANEQYF.

This clone was seen a few times. The chain combines TRBV2 with TRBJ2-7; 11 bases line up with TRBD1. The CDR3 has 14 residues. V dropped 10 bases and J dropped 3; count of bases not matched to a gene: 8. CDR1 is SNHLY and CDR2 is FYNNEI in the germline V gene. CDR3 sequence: CATLSGQGVYEQYF. For the CDR3, the DNA is TGTGCCACCCTCTCGGGACAGGGGGTCTACGAGCAGTACTTC.

The V and J genes are TRBV7-9 and TRBJ2-7; D not certain. The CDR3 has 15 residues. Germline assignment: CDR1 SEHNR and CDR2 FQNEAQ (reference sequence). V dropped 1 base and J dropped 3 bases, with 13 bases sitting between them. The chain's CDR3 is CASSLERGGFYEQYF. The CDR3 nucleotides are TGTGCCAGCAGCTTAGAGAGAGGCGGATTCTACGAGCAGTACTTC.

The rearrangement joins TRBV9 to TRBJ1-4; possible D gene TRBD1, 6 bases. The CDR3 contains 15 residues. Trimming cost V 0 bases and J 8 bases, with 14 bases left between them. CDR1 SGDLS and CDR2 YYNGEE come from the germline V gene. The CDR3 is CASSVGQVISEKLFF. In nucleotides, the CDR3 is TGTGCCAGCAGCGTAGGACAGGTGATATCGGAAAAACTGTTTTTT.

The V and J genes are TRBV12-5 and TRBJ2-3, with TRBD2 matching 12 bases. V lost 0 bases to trimming and J lost 0 bases; unmatched junction nucleotides: 10. Germline-derived CDR1 and CDR2 are LGHNT and FRNRAP. The length of the CDR3 is 20 residues. The CDR3 nucleotides read TGTGCTAGTGGTTTGGTCTTCGGGGGCGGACTAGCGGGGAGCACAGATACGCAGTATTTT. It encodes CASGLVFGGGLAGSTDTQYF.

The chain recombines TRBV5-1 with TRBJ2-7, with 9 bases fitting TRBD1. Germline CDR1 reads SGHRS; CDR2 reads YFSETQ. This CDR3 is 14 amino acids long. Trimming removed 1 base from V and 6 bases from J; junction bases left unmatched: 5. This CDR3 is CASSLRQGEAEQYF. DNA for the CDR3: TGCGCCAGCAGCTTGAGACAGGGGGAGGCCGAGCAGTACTTC.

The rearrangement joins TRBV29-1 to TRBJ2-5; TRBD2 is a possible D gene (5 bases). Trimming shortened V by 3 bases and J by 1 base, and 9 bases separated the two germline ends. CDR1 and CDR2 from the germline V gene are SQVTM and ANQGSEA. CDR3 length: 13 residues. CDR3 protein: CSVDPSGQETQYF. Written as DNA, the CDR3 is TGCAGCGTTGATCCCAGCGGCCAAGAGACCCAGTACTTC. The variable domain in full, completed from reference TRBV29-1 and TRBJ2-5, reads SAVISQKPSRDICQRGTSLTIQCQVDSQVTMMFWYRQQPGQSLTLIATANQGSEATYESGFVIDKFPISRPNLTFSTLTVSNMSPEDSSIYLCSVDPSGQETQYFGPGTRLLVL.

The V call is TRBV2, the J call TRBJ2-3, with 8 bases fitting TRBD1. After removal of 4 bases from V and 10 bases from J, the junction contained 4 bases not matched to a gene. Germline CDR1 reads SNHLY; CDR2 reads FYNNEI. This CDR3 spans 12 amino acids. CDR3: CASSGGQEAQYF. CDR3 in DNA: TGTGCCAGCAGTGGGGGACAGGAAGCGCAGTATTTT.

The chain carries TRBV28 and TRBJ1-2; TRBD1 might be the D (5 bases). CDR1 MDHEN and CDR2 SYDVKM come from the germline V gene. Trimming shortened V by 6 bases and J by 7 bases, and 15 bases separated the two germline ends. The CDR3 length is 13 residues. CDR3 nucleotides: TGTGCCAGCAGGCCCTCCAGGGCTACTGGCTACACCTTC. It specifies CASRPSRATGYTF.

The chain employs TRBV19 and TRBJ2-1; possibly TRBD2 for D (5 bases). The CDR3 has 13 residues. V was shortened by 5 bases and J by 7 bases, with 12 bases between the two germline ends. Germline V gene sequence: CDR1 LNHDA, CDR2 SQIVND (reference sequence). The DNA for the CDR3 is TGTGCCAGTAGTCCGACGGGGTGGAATGAGCAGTTCTTC. As protein: CASSPTGWNEQFF.

The J gene is TRBJ2-7, the V gene TRBV11-3; weak D call: TRBD1 (5 bases). Per germline, CDR1 SGHNT and CDR2 YENEEA. V lost 5 bases, J lost 2 bases, and 13 bases lay in between. There are 14 residues in the CDR3. CDR3 bases: TGTGCCAGCAGCCTGCAGGGCAGCACCTACGAGCAGTACTTC. Translating gives CASSLQGSTYEQYF.

CDR3 protein: CASSSLDIPRYGYTF. CDR3 DNA sequence: TGTGCCAGCTCATCCTTGGACATTCCCCGCTATGGCTACACCTTC. The chain recombines TRBV18 with TRBJ1-2; a weak D match, TRBD1 (5 bases). Trimming took 5 bases from V and 4 from J, leaving 17 bases between them. CDR3 length equals 15 residues. Germline-derived CDR1 and CDR2 are KGHSH and LQKENI. Filled out from reference TRBV18 and TRBJ1-2, the complete variable domain reads NAGVMQNPRHLVRRRGQEARLRCSPMKGHSHVYWYRQLPEEGLKFMVYLQKENIIDESGMPKERFSAEFPKEGPSILRIQQVVRGDSAAYFCASSSLDIPRYGYTFGSGTRLTVV.

The chain couples TRBV10-2 to TRBJ2-7; 11 nucleotides match TRBD2. The J segment lost 3 bases and the V segment lost 4 bases, leaving 8 bases of the junction unmatched. There are 16 residues in the CDR3. Germline V lookup: CDR1 WSHSY, CDR2 SAAADI. The CDR3 coding sequence is TGCGCCAGCAGTGGAAGTACTAGCGGGAGTAGCTACGAGCAGTACTTC. It specifies CASSGSTSGSSYEQYF.

V and J are TRBV14 and TRBJ1-2, with D possibly being TRBD1 (5 bases). Germline CDR1 and CDR2: SGHDN and FVKESK. The V end lost 4 bases, the J end lost 7 bases, and 13 bases lay between the germline ends. The length of the CDR3 is 13 residues. The CDR3, as DNA: TGTGCCAGCAGCCGGGTCAGGGAGGTTGGCTACACCTTC. Protein: CASSRVREVGYTF.

V is TRBV2 and J is TRBJ2-7; 10 positions match TRBD2. Germline loops: CDR1 SNHLY, CDR2 FYNNEI. The ends lost 8 bases at V and 6 bases at J; junction bases unmatched: 16. The CDR3 contains 16 residues. The CDR3 reads CASRLGGAGGHPEQYF. DNA for the CDR3: TGTGCCAGCCGTCTAGGAGGAGCGGGAGGGCATCCCGAGCAGTACTTC.

The rearrangement links TRBV4-2 to TRBJ2-1; 11 bases agree with TRBD2. The CDR3 totals 15 residues. From germline, CDR1 is LGHNA and CDR2 YNFKEQ. The V gene end was trimmed by 4 bases and the J gene end by 10 bases; junction bases not matched to a gene: 9. The CDR3 coding sequence is TGTGCCAGCAGCCCCGTCGCTACTAGCGGGAGAGAGCAGTTCTTC. Encoded protein: CASSPVATSGREQFF.

This rearrangement joins TRBV5-5 to TRBJ2-7; maybe TRBD1 (5 bases). Germline lookup yields CDR1 SGHKS and CDR2 YYEKEE (reference sequence). This CDR3 is built from 14 residues. V lost 4 bases and J 3 bases, leaving 14 bases between the germline ends. The CDR3 is CASSARGFRYEQYF. In DNA form, the CDR3 reads TGTGCCAGCAGCGCAAGGGGATTTCGCTACGAGCAGTACTTC. Drawing the rest from reference TRBV5-5 and TRBJ2-7, the complete variable domain is DAGVTQSPTHLIKTRGQQVTLRCSPISGHKSVSWYQQVLGQGPQFIFQYYEKEERGRGNFPDRFSARQFPNYSSELNVNALLLGDSALYLCASSARGFRYEQYFGPGTRLTVT.

The V gene is TRBV28, the J gene TRBJ2-7; 8 bases fit TRBD2. Unmatched junction bases numbered 6, after V lost 7 bases and J lost 7 bases. This CDR3 has 12 residues. Looked up from germline, CDR1 is MDHEN and CDR2 is SYDVKM. The CDR3 reads CASTGGGFEQYF. The CDR3 nucleotides read TGTGCCAGCACCGGGGGGGGTTTTGAGCAGTACTTC.

The chain employs TRBV27 and TRBJ2-7; 12 positions agree with TRBD2. Germline CDR1 MNHEY, CDR2 SMNVEV (reference sequence). With V trimmed by 6 bases and J by 5 bases, 5 bases remained unmatched. This CDR3 is 14 amino acids long. CDR3 nucleotide sequence: TGTGCCAGCAGCGGACTAGCGGGAATCGACGAGCAGTACTTC. Translation: CASSGLAGIDEQYF.

The chain carries TRBV30 and TRBJ1-1; D gene unclear. The V end was cut by 8 bases, the J end by 5 bases, with 15 bases between. This CDR3 region has 12 residues. The germline V gene has CDR1 GTSNPN and CDR2 SVGIG (reference sequence). The CDR3 sequence: CARGRVETEAFF. The DNA of the CDR3 is TGTGCCCGAGGTCGCGTAGAGACTGAAGCTTTCTTT.

This clone was counted a single time. The chain is built from TRBV19 and TRBJ1-1; 10 bases fit TRBD1. J lost 6 bases, V lost 4 bases, and 5 bases had no gene match. From germline, CDR1 is LNHDA and CDR2 SQIVND (reference sequence). CDR3 length: 14 residues. The CDR3 reads CASSRGDRGPEAFF. The CDR3 DNA follows: TGTGCCAGTAGTAGGGGGGACAGGGGACCTGAAGCTTTCTTT.

The chain employs TRBV29-1 and TRBJ1-6; 7 positions match TRBD1. V was clipped by 6 bases and J by 8 bases; unmatched bases: 10. The CDR3 spans 14 residues. Per the germline V gene, CDR1 is SQVTM and CDR2 is ANQGSEA. The CDR3: CSVSAGQDDSPLHF. The CDR3 region has the DNA TGCAGCGTCTCCGCCGGACAGGATGATTCACCCCTCCACTTT.